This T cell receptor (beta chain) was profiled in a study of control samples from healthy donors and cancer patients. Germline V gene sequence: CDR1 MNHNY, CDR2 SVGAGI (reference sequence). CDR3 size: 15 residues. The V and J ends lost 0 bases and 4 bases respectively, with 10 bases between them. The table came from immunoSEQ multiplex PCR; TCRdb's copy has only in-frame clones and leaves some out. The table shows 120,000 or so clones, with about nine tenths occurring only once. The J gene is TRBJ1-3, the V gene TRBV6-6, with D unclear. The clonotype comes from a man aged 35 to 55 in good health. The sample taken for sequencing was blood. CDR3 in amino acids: CASSYSGGKGNTIYF. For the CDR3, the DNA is TGTGCCAGCAGTTACTCGGGCGGGAAGGGAAACACCATATATTTT.